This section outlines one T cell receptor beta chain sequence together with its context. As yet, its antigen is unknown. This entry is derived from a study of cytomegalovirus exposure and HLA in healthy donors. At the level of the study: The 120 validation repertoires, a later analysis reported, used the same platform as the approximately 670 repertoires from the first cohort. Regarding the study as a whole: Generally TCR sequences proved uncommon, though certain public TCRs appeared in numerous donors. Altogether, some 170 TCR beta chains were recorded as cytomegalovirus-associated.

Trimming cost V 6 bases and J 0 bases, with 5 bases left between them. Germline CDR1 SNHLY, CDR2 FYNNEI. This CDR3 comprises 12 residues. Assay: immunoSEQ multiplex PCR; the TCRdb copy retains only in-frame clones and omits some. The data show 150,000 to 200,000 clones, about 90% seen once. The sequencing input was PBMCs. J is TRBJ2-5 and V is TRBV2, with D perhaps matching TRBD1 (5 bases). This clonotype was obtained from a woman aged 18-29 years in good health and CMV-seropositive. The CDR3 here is CASRTDQETQYF. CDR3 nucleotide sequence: TGTGCCAGCAGGACAGACCAAGAGACCCAGTACTTC.